One and the same sample provided the 24 T cell receptor beta chains below, sequenced in a study of T cells in Graves' hyperthyroidism and ophthalmopathy. From RNA transcripts, TCR beta CDR3 regions were amplified. TCR CDR3 regions were first amplified by RT-PCR with HTBI primers. TCRdb reprocessed the multiplex PCR reads via MiXCR and lists one record per CDR3 protein. This sample has a few hundred thousand distinct CDR3 sequences, with 20% to 25% found just once. The specimen sequenced was blood. These receptors were collected from a man between 50 and 59 years old with Graves' hyperthyroidism.

The gene calls are TRBV20-1 and TRBJ1-1, with D possibly being TRBD1 (5 bases). There are 13 residues in the CDR3. Germline CDR1 DFQATT, CDR2 SNEGSKA (reference sequence). Trimming left V 0 bases short and J 11 bases short, with 16 bases between. The CDR3 reads CSARDRATQRAFF. CDR3 coding DNA: TGCAGTGCTAGAGACAGGGCCACGCAGAGGGCTTTCTTT.

This chain uses TRBV6-1 with TRBJ2-2; D is uncertain. Germline lookup yields CDR1 MNHNS and CDR2 SASEGT. V lost 8 bases and J 2 bases, leaving 9 bases between the germline ends. This CDR3 is built from 13 residues. The CDR3 loop reads CASGEGNTGELFF. The CDR3 DNA is TGTGCCAGCGGGGAAGGTAACACCGGGGAGCTGTTTTTT.

V gene TRBV25-1 combines with J gene TRBJ2-7; D perhaps matches TRBD2 (7 bases). The CDR3 contains 15 residues. Trimming took off 7 bases at V and 4 bases at J, with 20 bases between the two ends. The V gene's germline CDR1 is MGHDK and CDR2 SYGVNS. The CDR3: CASTTTRGARYEQYF. DNA for the CDR3: TGTGCCAGCACCACAACCCGGGGGGCGCGGTACGAGCAGTACTTC.

The chain carries TRBV6-1 and TRBJ2-7; TRBD1 agrees at 9 bases. The CDR3 runs to 14 residues. With 5 bases clipped from V and 0 bases from J, the junction kept 2 bases outside the gene matches. Germline CDR1 is MNHNS and CDR2 is SASEGT. The CDR3 protein is CASSRDRVSYEQYF. The CDR3 DNA follows: TGTGCCAGCAGTCGGGACAGGGTCTCCTACGAGCAGTACTTC.

Of note for this clonotype: A much larger clone differs from this one at a single base, so this may be a read error. The V gene is TRBV3-1, the J gene TRBJ1-2, with 9 bases matching TRBD1. Germline values: CDR1 LGHDT, CDR2 YNNKEL (reference sequence). CDR3 length: 13 amino acids. Unmatched junction bases numbered 7, after V lost 8 bases and J lost 6 bases. The CDR3 DNA reads TGTGCCAGCGGCGGACAGGGGTGCGATGGCTACACCTTC. Encoded protein: CASGGQGCDGYTF.

This clonotype was detected only a few times. In DNA form, the CDR3 reads TGTGCCAGCTCACCACCCAATTTATCCTATGGCTACACCTTC. Translating gives CASSPPNLSYGYTF. The V gene is TRBV18, the J gene TRBJ1-2; no clear D gene. This CDR3 has 14 residues. Germline V gene data show CDR1 as KGHSH and CDR2 as LQKENI. V lost 0 bases and J lost 4, with 9 bases in between.

CDR3 coding DNA: TGTGCCAGCACCCGGACAGGGGTGAACACCGGGGAGCTGTTTTTT. Protein product: CASTRTGVNTGELFF. The gene calls are TRBV12-3 or TRBV12-4 and TRBJ2-2; 9 nucleotides match TRBD1. The CDR3 totals 15 residues. Trimming at V came to 7 bases and at J to 1 base, leaving 4 bases not matched to a gene.

This chain joins TRBV7-9 and TRBJ1-5; no reliable D call. Trimming left V 5 bases short and J 3 bases short, with 5 bases between. The CDR3 runs to 12 residues. The germline V gene has CDR1 SEHNR and CDR2 FQNEAQ (reference sequence). CDR3 nucleotides: TGTGCCAGCAGCGGGGACAATCAGCCCCAGCATTTT. Translating it yields CASSGDNQPQHF.

This chain uses TRBV5-1 with TRBJ2-7, with D possibly matching TRBD2 (6 bases). The CDR3 consists of 16 residues. From germline, CDR1 is SGHRS and CDR2 YFSETQ. V was cut by 0 bases and J by 1 base, with 14 bases left in between. The CDR3: CASSLAGTDYSYEQYF. The CDR3 nucleotides are TGCGCCAGCAGCTTGGCCGGTACGGACTATTCCTACGAGCAGTACTTC.

The chain is built from TRBV11-2 and TRBJ2-4, with D hard to call. Germline V gene lookup returns CDR1 SGHAT and CDR2 FQNNGV. This CDR3 is 15 amino acids long. The V end lost 2 bases, the J end lost 0 bases, and 8 bases lay between the germline ends. The CDR3 here is CASSLTRLAKNIQYF. The CDR3 DNA reads TGTGCCAGCAGCTTAACGCGGCTAGCCAAAAACATTCAGTACTTC.

This clonotype appeared a few times. This sequence joins TRBV7-9 and TRBJ1-1, with 10 bases that match TRBD1. The trim removed 5 bases at V and 5 bases at J, leaving 8 bases unmatched. Germline CDR1 and CDR2: SEHNR and FQNEAQ (reference sequence). The CDR3 is 15 residues long. CDR3 sequence reads: CASSPTTGGWTEAFF. CDR3 coding DNA: TGTGCCAGCAGCCCCACGACAGGGGGCTGGACTGAAGCTTTCTTT.

The chain is built from TRBV19 and TRBJ2-3; no definite D call. Trimming stripped 3 bases from V and 3 bases from J, with 10 bases between. Germline V gene sequence: CDR1 LNHDA, CDR2 SQIVND (reference sequence). This CDR3 spans 14 amino acids. For the CDR3, the DNA is TGTGCCAGTAGTATGTCTCCGGAAACAGATACGCAGTATTTT. It specifies CASSMSPETDTQYF.

This chain joins TRBV27 and TRBJ2-7; TRBD2 agrees at 12 bases. The end of the DNA aligns better with TRBJ2-1, so the J call may be wrong. Germline values: CDR1 MNHEY, CDR2 SMNVEV (reference sequence). The CDR3 spans 15 residues. CDR3 in DNA: TGTGCCAGCAGTTTGGGACTAGCGGGCGGCTACGAGCAGTTCTTC. Protein sequence: CASSLGLAGGYEQFF.

This clonotype turned up a few times. J is TRBJ2-3 and V is TRBV7-2; D unclear. The CDR3 covers 15 residues. Trimming removed 3 bases at V and 7 bases at J, with 17 bases between. Per the germline V gene, CDR1 is SGHTA and CDR2 is FQGNSA. The CDR3 nucleotides are TGTGCCAGCAGCTTTAGCTTCGTGCCTGATAATACGCAGTATTTT. This sequence encodes CASSFSFVPDNTQYF.

In this sample, this clonotype turned up many times. V gene TRBV5-1 combines with J gene TRBJ2-7; TRBD2 might be the D (5 bases). V was clipped by 4 bases and J by 6 bases, with 14 bases between them. The CDR3 contains 13 residues. CDR1 is SGHRS, CDR2 YFSETQ, per germline. The CDR3 reads CASSQDSGTEQYF. The CDR3 DNA sequence: TGCGCCAGCAGCCAGGACTCAGGAACCGAGCAGTACTTC.

V usage is TRBV3-1 and J usage is TRBJ1-2; the D is unclear. V lost 1 base and J lost 4, with 7 bases in between. This CDR3 is built from 13 residues. Looked up from germline, CDR1 is LGHDT and CDR2 is YNNKEL (reference sequence). The CDR3: CASSQVGSYGYTF. The DNA of the CDR3 is TGTGCCAGCAGCCAAGTTGGCAGCTATGGCTACACCTTC.

This clonotype was counted many times. The rearrangement joins TRBV30 to TRBJ2-7; 10 nucleotides agree with TRBD1. The germline V gene has CDR1 GTSNPN and CDR2 SVGIG (reference sequence). CDR3 length: 12 residues. V trimming: 8 bases; J trimming: 2 bases; junction bases outside the gene matches: 3. CDR3 region: CATGQGTYEQYF. In DNA form, the CDR3 reads TGTGCCACGGGACAGGGGACCTACGAGCAGTACTTC.

The chain employs TRBV19 and TRBJ2-7, with 7 positions matching TRBD1. Germline CDR1 reads LNHDA; CDR2 reads SQIVND (reference sequence). This CDR3 region has 13 residues. The V and J ends lost 3 bases and 6 bases, in that order; junction bases with no gene match: 5. This CDR3 reads CASSIMTGREQYF. CDR3 bases: TGTGCCAGTAGTATCATGACAGGGCGCGAGCAGTACTTC.

This clonotype has ten or more counts. The rearrangement uses TRBV12-3 or TRBV12-4 and TRBJ1-1; D possibly corresponds to TRBD1 (6 bases). The germline V and J ends were trimmed by 6 bases and 1 base, with 12 bases remaining between them. The CDR3 totals 14 residues. Here the CDR3 reads CASRQTGRNTEAFF. The CDR3 region has the DNA TGTGCCAGCAGACAGACAGGAAGGAACACTGAAGCTTTCTTT.

This clonotype has only one observation. The chain joins TRBV14 to TRBJ2-3, with 9 bases aligning to TRBD2. V trimming: 3 bases; J trimming: 3 bases; junction bases outside the gene matches: 7. The germline V gene encodes CDR1 SGHDN and CDR2 FVKESK. The length of the CDR3 is 16 residues. The CDR3 protein is CASSHFLSGSTDTQYF. The CDR3 DNA reads TGTGCCAGCAGCCATTTCCTTAGCGGGAGTACAGATACGCAGTATTTT.

This sequence joins TRBV7-9 and TRBJ2-4, with no clear D. The CDR3 consists of 13 residues. Germline CDR1 reads SEHNR; CDR2 reads FQNEAQ (reference sequence). Deletions cut 5 bases from V and 1 base from J, with 6 bases between. Written as DNA, the CDR3 is TGTGCCAGCAGCCCCGAGGCCAAAAACATTCAGTACTTC. Protein sequence: CASSPEAKNIQYF. Filled out from reference TRBV7-9 and TRBJ2-4, the complete variable domain reads DTGVSQNPRHKITKRGQNVTFRCDPISEHNRLYWYRQTLGQGPEFLTYFQNEAQLEKSRLLSDRFSAERPKGSFSTLEIQRTEQGDSAMYLCASSPEAKNIQYFGAGTRLSVL.

This clonotype was recorded a few times. This chain connects TRBV2 to TRBJ2-3; D perhaps matches TRBD2 (6 bases). Germline lookup yields CDR1 SNHLY and CDR2 FYNNEI. The CDR3 totals 17 residues. V was clipped by 6 bases and J by 3 bases, with 22 bases between them. CDR3 in amino acids: CASRPLAGHPVTDTQYF. DNA for the CDR3: TGTGCCAGCAGGCCCTTGGCGGGGCACCCAGTGACAGATACGCAGTATTTT.

V gene TRBV12-3 or TRBV12-4 combines with J gene TRBJ2-7; tentatively, D is TRBD1 (6 bases). V was cut by 6 bases and J by 3 bases, with 15 bases left in between. This CDR3 contains 14 residues. CDR3 amino acids: CASSPTTRGYEQYF. The CDR3 nucleotides read TGTGCCAGCAGCCCTACTACCAGGGGCTACGAGCAGTACTTC.

V gene TRBV20-1 combines with J gene TRBJ2-1, with 7 nucleotides matching TRBD1. The CDR3 is 14 residues long. Trimming took 5 bases from V and 4 from J; bases not matched to a gene: 8. From germline, CDR1 is DFQATT and CDR2 SNEGSKA (reference sequence). CDR3 sequence (DNA): TGCAGTGCTCCTTCGGACAGGACTTACAATGAGCAGTTCTTC. Translation gives CSAPSDRTYNEQFF.